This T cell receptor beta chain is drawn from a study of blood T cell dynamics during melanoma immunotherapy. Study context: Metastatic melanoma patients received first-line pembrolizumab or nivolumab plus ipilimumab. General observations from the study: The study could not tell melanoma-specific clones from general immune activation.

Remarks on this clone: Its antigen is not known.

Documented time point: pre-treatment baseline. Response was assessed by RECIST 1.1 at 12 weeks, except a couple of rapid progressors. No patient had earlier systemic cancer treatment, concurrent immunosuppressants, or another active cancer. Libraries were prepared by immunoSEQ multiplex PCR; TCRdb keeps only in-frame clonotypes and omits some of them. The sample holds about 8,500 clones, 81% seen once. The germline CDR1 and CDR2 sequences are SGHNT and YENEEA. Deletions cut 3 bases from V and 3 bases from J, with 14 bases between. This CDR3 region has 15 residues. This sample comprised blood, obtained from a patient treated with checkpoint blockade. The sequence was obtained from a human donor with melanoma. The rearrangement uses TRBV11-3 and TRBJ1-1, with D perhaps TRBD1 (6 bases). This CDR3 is CASSFTDSKYTEAFF. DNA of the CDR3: TGTGCCAGCAGCTTCACGGACAGCAAATACACTGAAGCTTTCTTT.